This T cell receptor (beta chain) was recovered during a study of blood T cell repertoires in COVID-19. Looking at the study overall: Material from acute and convalescent COVID-19 was sourced from the United States, Italy and Spain.

Individuals aged about 18 to 89 years were recruited from some 26 US areas. The germline V gene encodes CDR1 SGHNT and CDR2 YYREEE (reference sequence). CDR3 length: 16 residues. V shed 2 bases and J 7 bases; nucleotides not matched to a gene: 9. Repertoires were generated with immunoSEQ multiplex PCR, while TCRdb's copy carries only in-frame clones and drops some. The sample includes about 260,000 clones, 80% to 90% of them seen just once. The count of this clone is one. The specimen was PBMCs or T cells enriched from blood (not recorded which). The chain is built from TRBV5-4 and TRBJ2-2, with TRBD1 matching over 9 bases. The TCR was taken from a man aged 25 to 40 with acute COVID-19. The CDR3 region is CASSFTGTGFGGELFF. In DNA form, the CDR3 reads TGTGCCAGCAGCTTCACCGGGACAGGGTTTGGCGGGGAGCTGTTTTTT.